This T cell receptor beta chain was captured by sequencing in a study of cytomegalovirus exposure and HLA in healthy donors. General study points: On later analysis, the bulk of CMV-associated TCR beta chains appeared to be HLA-restricted. The study designated roughly 160 TCR beta chains cytomegalovirus-associated. A few CMV-associated chains were confirmed in vitro to be specific for CMV antigens. Further analysis, carried out later, found HLA-associated TCR beta chains more clonally expanded than equally common other chains.

PCR amplification relied on 60 Vbeta primers (plus 13 Jbeta primers). The method was immunoSEQ multiplex PCR; TCRdb's version includes in-frame clones alone and lacks a portion of them. Of around 65,000 clones listed, roughly 85% are singletons. Trimming cost V 3 bases and J 1 base, with 9 bases left between them. CDR3 length: 14 amino acids. Looked up from germline, CDR1 is SEHNR and CDR2 is FQNEAQ (reference sequence). With regard to this clone: What it binds is unknown.

The sequence was obtained from a female donor in good health and CMV-seronegative. Sequencing input: PBMCs. V gene TRBV7-9 combines with J gene TRBJ1-1; D remains unclear. The CDR3 sequence is CASSLGGGNTEAFF. The CDR3 nucleotides are TGTGCCAGCAGCTTGGGTGGAGGGAACACTGAAGCTTTCTTT.